Each of the 23 T cell receptor beta chains below was sequenced from the same sample in a study of blood T cell repertoires in COVID-19. Libraries were prepared by immunoSEQ multiplex PCR; TCRdb keeps only in-frame clonotypes and omits some of them. Altogether 20,000 to 25,000 clones are present, 80% to 90% being singletons, with the ten largest covering roughly 25%. Material: peripheral blood. Receptors were obtained from a human donor with active COVID-19. The donor label of this sample is uncertain.

The CDR3 reads CASSLLRAETQYF. In DNA form, the CDR3 reads TGTGCCAGCAGCTTACTACGCGCCGAAACCCAGTACTTC. The chain links TRBV7-9 to TRBJ2-5; unclear D gene. V dropped 2 bases and J dropped 8 bases, with 12 bases sitting between them. Germline V gene lookup returns CDR1 SEHNR and CDR2 FQNEAQ (reference sequence). The CDR3 runs to 13 residues.

This clone has only one observation. The V and J genes are TRBV27 and TRBJ2-7; tentative D call: TRBD1 (5 bases). The CDR3 extends over 13 amino acids. V dropped 3 bases and J dropped 5 bases, with 11 bases sitting between them. CDR1 and CDR2 (germline): MNHEY, SMNVEV (reference sequence). The CDR3 sequence is CASSLSGSHEQYF. The CDR3 nucleotides read TGTGCCAGCAGTTTGTCAGGGTCCCACGAGCAGTACTTC.

This clone appeared a single time. The chain uses TRBV7-9 and TRBJ2-5; 10 positions match TRBD2. Germline V gives CDR1 SEHNR, CDR2 FQNEAQ (reference sequence). V trimming: 6 bases; J trimming: 1 base; junction bases outside the gene matches: 5. The CDR3 is made up of 15 amino acids. The CDR3 sequence is CASSPLAGGQETQYF. In DNA, the CDR3 is TGTGCCAGCAGTCCATTAGCGGGAGGCCAAGAGACCCAGTACTTC. The entire variable domain, with the rest obtained from reference TRBV7-9 and TRBJ2-5, is as follows: DTGVSQNPRHKITKRGQNVTFRCDPISEHNRLYWYRQTLGQGPEFLTYFQNEAQLEKSRLLSDRFSAERPKGSFSTLEIQRTEQGDSAMYLCASSPLAGGQETQYFGPGTRLLVL.

A single count supports this clone. V is TRBV2 and J is TRBJ2-1; 10 bases fit TRBD2. V lost 4 bases and J lost 6; bases outside the gene matches: 3. The CDR3 is 14 amino acids. Per the germline V gene, CDR1 is SNHLY and CDR2 is FYNNEI. The CDR3 protein is CASSGASGGNEQFF. DNA for the CDR3: TGTGCCAGCAGTGGGGCTAGCGGGGGCAATGAGCAGTTCTTC.

CDR3 residues: CASRGEWGLAYGYTF. CDR3 in DNA: TGTGCCAGTAGGGGCGAGTGGGGACTGGCCTATGGCTACACCTTC. The chain uses TRBV19 and TRBJ1-2, with a tentative D call TRBD1 (5 bases). V dropped 6 bases and J dropped 4 bases, with 18 bases sitting between them. The CDR3 covers 15 residues. Germline values: CDR1 LNHDA, CDR2 SQIVND (reference sequence).

This chain links TRBV7-3 with TRBJ2-5; tentative D call: TRBD2 (7 bases). V lost 6 bases and J lost 2, with 13 bases in between. The CDR3 extends over 14 amino acids. Germline V gene sequence: CDR1 SGHTA, CDR2 FQGTGA. The CDR3 reads CASSYGGAQETQYF. CDR3 DNA sequence: TGTGCCAGCAGTTATGGGGGGGCTCAAGAGACCCAGTACTTC.

The chain employs TRBV5-3 and TRBJ1-2; TRBD1 is a possible D gene (6 bases). TRBV5-3 is recorded as an ORF, its role being uncertain. CDR3 length: 13 amino acids. V shed 5 bases and J shed 2 bases, with 10 bases lying between them. DNA for the CDR3: TGTGCCAGAAGACAAACAGGGAACTATGGCTACACCTTC. It encodes CARRQTGNYGYTF.

The chain uses TRBV3-1 (or the pseudogene TRBV3-2) and TRBJ1-6, with 10 bases aligning to TRBD1. The V segment lost 0 bases and the J segment 9 bases; nucleotides outside the gene matches: 5. Germline CDR1 reads LGHDT; CDR2 reads YNNKEL (reference sequence). This CDR3 contains 16 residues. The chain's CDR3 is CASSQDQGDRGSPLHF. The DNA for the CDR3 is TGTGCCAGCAGCCAAGACCAGGGGGACAGGGGTTCACCCCTCCACTTT.

This clone was counted a few times. The V gene is TRBV4-1, the J gene TRBJ2-7, with 8 positions matching TRBD1. This CDR3 region has 16 residues. With 0 bases clipped from V and 9 bases from J, the junction kept 13 bases outside the gene matches. The germline gives CDR1 MGHRA, CDR2 YSYEKL. The CDR3 loop reads CASSQDSGTGHPGQYF. CDR3 coding DNA: TGCGCCAGCAGCCAAGATTCCGGGACAGGCCATCCAGGGCAGTACTTC.

The V and J genes are TRBV19 and TRBJ2-3; D is possibly TRBD1 (5 bases). Per the germline V gene, CDR1 is LNHDA and CDR2 is SQIVND (reference sequence). The CDR3 covers 13 residues. V was clipped by 4 bases and J by 6 bases, with 11 bases between them. The CDR3 here is CASSKQAEDTQYF. CDR3 in DNA: TGTGCCAGTAGTAAACAGGCCGAGGATACGCAGTATTTT.

CDR3 bases: TGTGCCAGTAGTCCCCCGGGACAGAACTATGGCTACACCTTC. The encoded protein is CASSPPGQNYGYTF. The rearrangement joins TRBV19 to TRBJ1-2, with 7 positions matching TRBD1. The V and J ends lost 5 bases and 2 bases, in that order; junction bases with no gene match: 5. Germline V lookup: CDR1 LNHDA, CDR2 SQIVND (reference sequence). This CDR3 region has 14 residues.

The CDR3 DNA reads TGTGCCAGCAGGACTAGCGGGACAGCGGGTGAGACCCAGTACTTC. Protein: CASRTSGTAGETQYF. The chain couples TRBV28 to TRBJ2-5; the match to TRBD2 covers 11 bases. J was trimmed by 5 bases and V by 6 bases; bases with no gene match: 8. This CDR3 contains 15 residues. Germline V gives CDR1 MDHEN, CDR2 SYDVKM.

This clone was seen a single time. The chain is built from TRBV14 and TRBJ1-6; D is perhaps TRBD1 (5 bases). V lost 1 base to trimming and J lost 10 bases, with 11 bases between them. Per the germline V gene, CDR1 is SGHDN and CDR2 is FVKESK. The CDR3 sequence is 14 residues long. The CDR3 sequence is CASSQVFKGSPLHF. The CDR3 coding sequence is TGTGCCAGCAGCCAAGTCTTCAAGGGGTCACCCCTCCACTTT.

J is TRBJ2-3 and V is TRBV14; the D gene is possibly TRBD1 (7 bases). V was pared by 4 bases and J by 10 bases, with 15 bases between. Germline V gene lookup returns CDR1 SGHDN and CDR2 FVKESK. The CDR3 consists of 13 residues. CDR3 protein: CASSPHTGDSQYF. As DNA, the CDR3 is TGTGCCAGCAGCCCACACACAGGGGACTCGCAGTATTTT.

This chain joins TRBV12-1 and TRBJ2-5; the table assigns TRBD1, which was not confirmed against the DNA. TRBV12-1 is assigned pseudogene status. The CDR3 is 18 amino acids. In nucleotides, the CDR3 is TGTGCCAGCAGCTTTAAAATCGTAGTGCAGGGGAGAGAAGAGACCCAGTACTTC. Residues: CASSFKIVVQGREETQYF.

The V call is TRBV27, the J call TRBJ2-3; 8 nucleotides agree with TRBD1. Germline V gene lookup returns CDR1 MNHEY and CDR2 SMNVEV (reference sequence). This CDR3 contains 14 residues. V lost 4 bases, J lost 4 bases, and 4 bases stayed unmatched. The CDR3 sequence: CASSWTGLPDTQYF. The CDR3 region has the DNA TGTGCCAGCAGTTGGACAGGGTTACCAGATACGCAGTATTTT.

The J gene is TRBJ2-5, the V gene TRBV11-3; 10 bases align to TRBD2. The V gene end was trimmed by 1 base and the J gene end by 3 bases; junction bases not matched to a gene: 5. The CDR3 totals 16 residues. Germline V gene lookup returns CDR1 SGHNT and CDR2 YENEEA. CDR3 sequence: CASSLGGGLAEETQYF. CDR3 nucleotides: TGTGCCAGCAGCTTAGGGGGAGGACTAGCGGAAGAGACCCAGTACTTC.

The rearrangement uses TRBV27 and TRBJ1-5, with D unclear. The germline V gene encodes CDR1 MNHEY and CDR2 SMNVEV (reference sequence). The CDR3 sequence is 15 residues long. Trimming removed 3 bases from V and 2 bases from J, with 11 bases in between. The CDR3 reads CASSLGSGGNQPQHF. CDR3 DNA: TGTGCCAGCAGTTTGGGCAGCGGCGGCAATCAGCCCCAGCATTTT.

The rearrangement links TRBV7-2 to TRBJ1-5, with 7 bases aligning to TRBD1. There are 13 residues in the CDR3. CDR1 SGHTA and CDR2 FQGNSA come from the germline V gene. The trim removed 6 bases at V and 4 bases at J, leaving 3 bases unmatched. This chain's CDR3 is CASSDRVNQPQHF. The CDR3 nucleotides are TGTGCCAGCAGTGACAGGGTGAATCAGCCCCAGCATTTT.

The V and J genes are TRBV29-1 and TRBJ2-3, with 7 bases aligning to TRBD1. Germline CDR1 reads SQVTM; CDR2 reads ANQGSEA. The length of the CDR3 is 14 residues. V gave up 4 bases and J gave up 4 bases; unmatched junction bases: 8. CDR3 DNA: TGCAGCGTTGCCCTGCGGCAGGGGGCAGATACGCAGTATTTT. Translating gives CSVALRQGADTQYF.

V is TRBV5-8 and J is TRBJ2-3; D uncertain. V lost 1 base to trimming and J lost 2 bases, with 8 bases between them. Germline CDR1 is SGHTS and CDR2 is YDEGEE. This CDR3 has 14 residues. The CDR3 bases are TGTGCCAGCAGCTTGTATGTGGCCACAGATACGCAGTATTTT. It translates to CASSLYVATDTQYF.

The chain combines TRBV2 with TRBJ2-3; the D gene is possibly TRBD2 (6 bases). The CDR3 consists of 14 residues. Deletions cut 6 bases from V and 5 bases from J, with 15 bases between. Germline V gene sequence: CDR1 SNHLY, CDR2 FYNNEI. The CDR3 protein is CASRVGGGIDTQYF. The CDR3 DNA reads TGTGCCAGCAGGGTGGGTGGGGGGATAGATACGCAGTATTTT.

The V gene is TRBV27, the J gene TRBJ2-1; the match to TRBD2 covers 9 bases. The CDR3 length is 16 residues. The V gene's germline CDR1 is MNHEY and CDR2 SMNVEV (reference sequence). After removal of 5 bases from V and 9 bases from J, the junction contained 14 bases not matched to a gene. The CDR3 loop reads CASSGRGAGGPGEQFF. DNA for the CDR3: TGTGCCAGCAGTGGCCGAGGCGCGGGGGGGCCTGGTGAGCAGTTCTTC.